This T cell receptor (beta chain) is from a study of response to subunit inactivated influenza vaccine. Trimming took off 5 bases at V and 0 bases at J, with 3 bases between the two ends. Germline V gene sequence: CDR1 KGHDR, CDR2 SFDVKD. This CDR3 is 13 amino acids long. TCRdb re-derived calls from the RT-PCR reads in MiXCR, one entry per CDR3 protein. In the table there are approximately 170,000 distinct CDR3 sequences, 10% to 15% of which are singletons. This same sample was also part of a study on T cells expressing NK-cell markers. Per that paper: In generating TCR beta cDNA, 5'RACE template switching with UMIs was used.

The receptor was derived from a man aged 45-65 years who received an inactivated influenza vaccine. The chain employs TRBV24-1 and TRBJ2-2; no clear D. Sequencing was performed on CD8+ T cells sorted from PBMCs, taken 11 to 12 days after vaccination. The CDR3 is CATSGPNTGELFF. CDR3 sequence (DNA): TGTGCCACCAGTGGGCCGAACACCGGGGAGCTGTTTTTT.